This T cell receptor beta chain is drawn from a study of T-cell memory formation after mild COVID-19. V lost 1 base, J lost 10 bases, and 11 bases lay in between. The CDR3 spans 13 residues. Germline CDR1 and CDR2: SEHNR and FQNEAQ (reference sequence). TCRdb fed the 5' RACE reads into MiXCR, producing one record per CDR3 protein. The sample has 350,000 to 450,000 distinct CDR3 sequences, under 30% seen once. Points from the study as a whole: Clones that shrank (day 15 to 85) were balanced CD4/CD8, whereas later expanders leaned CD4+.

This clonotype was observed a handful of times. Its cognate antigen is unknown. This receptor was identified in an adult woman who had mild COVID-19 (a few samples of this study predate the infection). Cell type and time point are not known. The chain links TRBV7-9 to TRBJ2-1; unclear D gene. Sample: PBMCs or a T cell subset sorted from them (not recorded which). The CDR3 spells CASSLGGSGEQFF. In DNA, the CDR3 is TGTGCCAGCAGCTTAGGGGGATCTGGAGAGCAGTTCTTC.